Listed here is a single T cell receptor (beta chain). The target antigen is unknown. The CDR3 is 13 amino acids. The V gene lost 7 bases and the J gene lost 2 bases, with 15 bases spanning the gap. The germline V gene has CDR1 SQVTM and CDR2 ANQGSEA. After constant-region reverse-primer amplification, full-length variable regions underwent semi-nested PCR with Nested Universal Primer A. In TCRdb, the 5' RACE reads were re-called with MiXCR into one record per CDR3 protein. Here the sample spans roughly 42,000 distinct CDR3 sequences, 30% being singletons. Study findings and constraints: Greatest tumor Treg TCR overlap was with tumor naive CD4+ cells.

Sequencing input: tumor-infiltrating memory CD4+ T cells sorted from the breast tumor. Subset given: memory CD4+ T cells, CD4+CD45RO+CD25-. This receptor was taken from a female donor with breast cancer. V usage is TRBV29-1 and J usage is TRBJ2-7; a possible D gene is TRBD1 (5 bases). This CDR3 reads CSAAPDNTYEQYF. The DNA of the CDR3 is TGCAGCGCCGCACCGGACAACACCTACGAGCAGTACTTC.